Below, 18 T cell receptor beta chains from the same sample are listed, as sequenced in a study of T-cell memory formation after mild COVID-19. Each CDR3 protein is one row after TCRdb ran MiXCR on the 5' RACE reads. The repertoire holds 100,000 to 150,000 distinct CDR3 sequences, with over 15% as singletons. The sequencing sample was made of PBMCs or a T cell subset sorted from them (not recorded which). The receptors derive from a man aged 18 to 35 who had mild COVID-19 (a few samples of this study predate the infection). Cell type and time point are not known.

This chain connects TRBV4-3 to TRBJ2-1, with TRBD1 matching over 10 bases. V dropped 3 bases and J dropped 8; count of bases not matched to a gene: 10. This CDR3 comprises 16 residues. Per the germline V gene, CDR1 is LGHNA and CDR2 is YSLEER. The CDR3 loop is CASSQDTGTGVYEQFF. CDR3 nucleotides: TGCGCCAGCAGCCAGGACACCGGGACAGGGGTTTATGAGCAGTTCTTC.

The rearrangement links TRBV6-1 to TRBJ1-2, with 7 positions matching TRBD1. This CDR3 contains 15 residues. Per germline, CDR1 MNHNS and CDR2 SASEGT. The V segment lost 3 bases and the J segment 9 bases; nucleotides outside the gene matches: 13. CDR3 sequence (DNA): TGTGCCAGCAGTGAGCACCTGACAGGGCAATTTAGCTACACCTTC. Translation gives CASSEHLTGQFSYTF.

CDR3 in amino acids: CASSLERGNVEQFF. As DNA, the CDR3 is TGTGCCAGCAGCTTAGAACGTGGAAATGTAGAGCAGTTCTTC. J is TRBJ2-1 and V is TRBV7-2; no firm D call. This CDR3 is 14 amino acids long. The germline V gene has CDR1 SGHTA and CDR2 FQGNSA. Between the trimmed V and J ends, which lost 1 base and 10 bases, there was a span of 14 bases.

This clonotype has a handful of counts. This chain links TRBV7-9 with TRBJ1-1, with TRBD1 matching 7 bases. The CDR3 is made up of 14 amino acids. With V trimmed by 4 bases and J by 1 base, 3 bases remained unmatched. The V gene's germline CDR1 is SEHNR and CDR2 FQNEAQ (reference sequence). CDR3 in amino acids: CASSSGTANTEAFF. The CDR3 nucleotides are TGTGCCAGCAGCTCCGGGACAGCGAACACTGAAGCTTTCTTT.

The CDR3: CASSMEVGANTGELFF. DNA for the CDR3: TGCGCCAGCAGCATGGAGGTGGGGGCGAACACCGGGGAGCTGTTTTTT. The chain combines TRBV5-1 with TRBJ2-2; D is possibly TRBD1 or TRBD2 (5 bases each). Trimming removed 4 bases from V and 0 bases from J, with 13 bases in between. CDR3 length equals 16 residues. Germline CDR1 SGHRS, CDR2 YFSETQ.

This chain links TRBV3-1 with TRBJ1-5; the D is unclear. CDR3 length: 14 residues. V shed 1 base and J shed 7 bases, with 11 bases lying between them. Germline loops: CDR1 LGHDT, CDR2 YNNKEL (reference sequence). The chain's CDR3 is CASSQGLGLQPQHF. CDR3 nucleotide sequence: TGTGCCAGCAGCCAAGGGCTGGGCTTGCAGCCCCAGCATTTT.

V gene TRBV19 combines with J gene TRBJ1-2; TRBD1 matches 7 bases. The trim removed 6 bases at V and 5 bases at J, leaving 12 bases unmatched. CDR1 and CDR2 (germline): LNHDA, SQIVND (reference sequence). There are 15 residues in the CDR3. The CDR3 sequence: CASSRTGAEGYGYTF. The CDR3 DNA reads TGTGCCAGTAGCAGGACAGGCGCTGAGGGTTATGGCTACACCTTC.

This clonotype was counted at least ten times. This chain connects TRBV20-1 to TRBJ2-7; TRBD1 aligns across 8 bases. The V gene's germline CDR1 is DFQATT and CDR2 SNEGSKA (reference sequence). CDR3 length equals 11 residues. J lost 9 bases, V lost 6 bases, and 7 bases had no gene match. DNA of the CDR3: TGCAGTGCCGGACAGGGCCTCGGGCAGTACGTC. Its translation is CSAGQGLGQYV.

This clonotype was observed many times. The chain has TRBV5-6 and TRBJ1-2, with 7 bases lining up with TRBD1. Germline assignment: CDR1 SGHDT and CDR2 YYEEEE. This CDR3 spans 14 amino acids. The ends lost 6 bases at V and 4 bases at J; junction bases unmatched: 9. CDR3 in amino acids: CASNARTGAYGYTF. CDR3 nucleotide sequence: TGTGCCAGCAACGCACGGACAGGCGCCTATGGCTACACCTTC.

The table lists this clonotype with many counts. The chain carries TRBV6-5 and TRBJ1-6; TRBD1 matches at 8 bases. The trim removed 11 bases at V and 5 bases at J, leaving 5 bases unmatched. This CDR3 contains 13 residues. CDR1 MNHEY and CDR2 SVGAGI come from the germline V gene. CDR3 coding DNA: TGTGCCGTAACGGACAGGGATAATTCACCCCTCCACTTT. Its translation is CAVTDRDNSPLHF.

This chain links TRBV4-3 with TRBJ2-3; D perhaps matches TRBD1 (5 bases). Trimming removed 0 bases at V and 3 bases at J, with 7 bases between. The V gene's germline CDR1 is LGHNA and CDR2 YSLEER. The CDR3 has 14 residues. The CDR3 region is CASSQEPGTDTQYF. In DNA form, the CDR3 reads TGCGCCAGCAGCCAAGAGCCAGGGACAGATACGCAGTATTTT.

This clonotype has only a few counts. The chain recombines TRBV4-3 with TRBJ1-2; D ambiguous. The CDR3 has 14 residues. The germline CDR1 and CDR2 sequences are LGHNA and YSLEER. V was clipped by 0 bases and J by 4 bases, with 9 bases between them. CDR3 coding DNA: TGCGCCAGCAGCCAAGATCGGCATACCTATGGCTACACCTTC. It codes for CASSQDRHTYGYTF.

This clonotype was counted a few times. The CDR3 sequence: CASSSSSQPTDTQYF. The DNA for the CDR3 is TGTGCCAGCAGCTCATCCTCGCAACCCACAGATACGCAGTATTTT. This chain links TRBV7-3 with TRBJ2-3; no clear D gene. Trimming stripped 4 bases from V and 2 bases from J, with 13 bases between. CDR3 length: 15 residues. CDR1 and CDR2 (germline): SGHTA, FQGTGA.

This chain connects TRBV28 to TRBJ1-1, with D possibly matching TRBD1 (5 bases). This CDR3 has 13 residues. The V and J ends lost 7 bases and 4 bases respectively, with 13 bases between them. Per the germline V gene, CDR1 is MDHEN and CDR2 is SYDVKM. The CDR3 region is CASTLYGTTEAFF. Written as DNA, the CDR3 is TGTGCCAGCACCCTATATGGGACCACTGAAGCTTTCTTT.

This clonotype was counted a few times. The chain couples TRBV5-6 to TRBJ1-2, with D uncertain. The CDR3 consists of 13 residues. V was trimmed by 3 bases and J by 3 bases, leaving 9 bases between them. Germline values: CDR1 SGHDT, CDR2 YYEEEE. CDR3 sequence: CASSSRRYYGYTF. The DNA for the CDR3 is TGTGCCAGCAGCTCGAGACGGTACTATGGCTACACCTTC.

The CDR3 here is CSVEPGRGDEAFF. In DNA, the CDR3 is TGCAGCGTTGAACCGGGACGGGGGGATGAAGCTTTCTTT. The rearrangement uses TRBV29-1 and TRBJ1-1; weak D call: TRBD1 (5 bases). This CDR3 has 13 amino acids. Germline V gene sequence: CDR1 SQVTM, CDR2 ANQGSEA. The V end lost 2 bases, the J end lost 7 bases, and 14 bases lay between the germline ends.

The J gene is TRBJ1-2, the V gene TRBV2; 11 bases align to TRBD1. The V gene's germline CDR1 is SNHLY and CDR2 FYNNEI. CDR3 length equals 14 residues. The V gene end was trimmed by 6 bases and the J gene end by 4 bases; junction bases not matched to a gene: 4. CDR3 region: CASSGTGGAYGYTF. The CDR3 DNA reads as TGTGCCAGCAGCGGGACAGGGGGGGCCTATGGCTACACCTTC.

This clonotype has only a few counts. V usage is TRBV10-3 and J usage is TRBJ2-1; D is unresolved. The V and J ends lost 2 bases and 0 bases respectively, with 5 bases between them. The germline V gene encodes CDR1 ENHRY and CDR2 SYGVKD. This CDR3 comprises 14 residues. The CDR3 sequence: CAISEQSSYNEQFF. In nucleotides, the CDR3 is TGTGCCATCAGTGAGCAGAGCTCCTACAATGAGCAGTTCTTC.